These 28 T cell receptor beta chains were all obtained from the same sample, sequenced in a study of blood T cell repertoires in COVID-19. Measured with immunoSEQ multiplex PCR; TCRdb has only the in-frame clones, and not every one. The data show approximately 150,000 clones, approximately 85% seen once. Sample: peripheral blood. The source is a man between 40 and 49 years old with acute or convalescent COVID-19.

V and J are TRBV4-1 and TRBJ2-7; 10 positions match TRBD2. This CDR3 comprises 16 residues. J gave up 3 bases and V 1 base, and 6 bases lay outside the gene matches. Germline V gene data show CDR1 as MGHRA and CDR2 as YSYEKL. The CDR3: CASSQGRASGGYEQYF. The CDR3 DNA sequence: TGCGCCAGCAGCCAAGGGAGAGCTAGCGGGGGCTACGAGCAGTACTTC.

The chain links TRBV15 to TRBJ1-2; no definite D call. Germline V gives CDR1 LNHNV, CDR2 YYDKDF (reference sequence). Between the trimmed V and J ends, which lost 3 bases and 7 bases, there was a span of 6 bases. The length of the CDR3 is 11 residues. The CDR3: CATSSYTGYTF. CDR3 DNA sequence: TGTGCCACCAGCAGTTACACTGGCTACACCTTC.

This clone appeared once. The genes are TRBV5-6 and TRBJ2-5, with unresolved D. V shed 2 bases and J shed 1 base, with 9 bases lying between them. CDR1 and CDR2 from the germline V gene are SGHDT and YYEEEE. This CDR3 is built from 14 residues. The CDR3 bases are TGTGCCAGCAGCTTATCCCTAACCCAAGAGACCCAGTACTTC. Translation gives CASSLSLTQETQYF.

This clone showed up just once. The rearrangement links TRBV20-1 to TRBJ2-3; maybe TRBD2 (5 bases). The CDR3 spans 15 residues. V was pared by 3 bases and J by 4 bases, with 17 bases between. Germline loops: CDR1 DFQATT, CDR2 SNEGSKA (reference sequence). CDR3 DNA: TGCAGTGCTAGTCTCGGGGTTCGGAAGGCAGATACGCAGTATTTT. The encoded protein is CSASLGVRKADTQYF.

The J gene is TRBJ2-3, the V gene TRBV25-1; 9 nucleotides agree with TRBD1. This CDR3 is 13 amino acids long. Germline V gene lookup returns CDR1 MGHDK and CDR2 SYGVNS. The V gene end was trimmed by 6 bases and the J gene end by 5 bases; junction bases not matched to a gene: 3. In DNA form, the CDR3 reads TGTGCCAGCAGACAGGGGGCAATAGATACGCAGTATTTT. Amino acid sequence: CASRQGAIDTQYF.

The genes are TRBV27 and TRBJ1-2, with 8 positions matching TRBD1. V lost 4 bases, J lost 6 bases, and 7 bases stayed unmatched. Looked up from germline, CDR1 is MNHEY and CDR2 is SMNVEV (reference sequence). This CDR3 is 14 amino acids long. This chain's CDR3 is CASSSTPRGHGYTF. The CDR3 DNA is TGTGCCAGCAGTTCGACCCCCAGGGGGCATGGCTACACCTTC.

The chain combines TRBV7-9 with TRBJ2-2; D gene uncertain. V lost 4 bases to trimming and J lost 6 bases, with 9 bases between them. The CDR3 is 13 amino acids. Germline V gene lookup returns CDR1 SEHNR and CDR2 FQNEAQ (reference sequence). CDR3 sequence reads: CASSSSSAGELFF. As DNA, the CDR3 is TGTGCCAGCAGCTCCTCTTCCGCCGGGGAGCTGTTTTTT.

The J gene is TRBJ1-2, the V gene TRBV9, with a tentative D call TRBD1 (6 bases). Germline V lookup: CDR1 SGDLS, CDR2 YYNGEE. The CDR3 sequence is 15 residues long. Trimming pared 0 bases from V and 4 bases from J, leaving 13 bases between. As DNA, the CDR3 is TGTGCCAGCAGCGTAGATCCGGACAGACGCTATGGCTACACCTTC. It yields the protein CASSVDPDRRYGYTF.

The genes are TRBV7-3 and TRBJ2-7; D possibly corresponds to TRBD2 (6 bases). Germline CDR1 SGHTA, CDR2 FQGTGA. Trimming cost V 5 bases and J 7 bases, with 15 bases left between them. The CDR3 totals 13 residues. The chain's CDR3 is CASSTHREKEQYF. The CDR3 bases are TGTGCCAGCAGCACCCACCGGGAGAAGGAGCAGTACTTC.

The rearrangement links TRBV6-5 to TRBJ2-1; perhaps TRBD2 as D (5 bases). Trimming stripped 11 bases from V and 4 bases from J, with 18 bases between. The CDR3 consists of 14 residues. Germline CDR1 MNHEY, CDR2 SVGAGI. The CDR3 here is CACARGLGYNEQFF. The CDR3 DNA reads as TGTGCCTGCGCCCGGGGATTAGGTTACAATGAGCAGTTCTTC.

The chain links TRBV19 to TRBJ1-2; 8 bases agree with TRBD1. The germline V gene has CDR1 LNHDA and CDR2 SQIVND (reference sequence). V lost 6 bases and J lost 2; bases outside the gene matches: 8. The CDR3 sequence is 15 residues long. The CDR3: CASRERQGTNYGYTF. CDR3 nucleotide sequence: TGTGCCAGTAGAGAGCGACAGGGGACGAACTATGGCTACACCTTC.

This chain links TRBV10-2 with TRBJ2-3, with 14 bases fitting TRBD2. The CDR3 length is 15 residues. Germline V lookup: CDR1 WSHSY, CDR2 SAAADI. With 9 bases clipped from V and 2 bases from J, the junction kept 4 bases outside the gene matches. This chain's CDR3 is CASRTSGGPTDTQYF. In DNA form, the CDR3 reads TGCGCCAGTAGGACTAGCGGGGGGCCCACAGATACGCAGTATTTT.

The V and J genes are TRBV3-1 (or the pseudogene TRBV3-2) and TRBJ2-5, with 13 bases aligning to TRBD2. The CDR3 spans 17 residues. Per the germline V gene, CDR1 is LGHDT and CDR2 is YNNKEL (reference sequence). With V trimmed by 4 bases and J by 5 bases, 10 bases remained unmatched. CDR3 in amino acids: CASSPGLAGARAETQYF. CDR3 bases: TGTGCCAGCAGCCCCGGACTAGCGGGGGCTCGGGCGGAGACCCAGTACTTC.

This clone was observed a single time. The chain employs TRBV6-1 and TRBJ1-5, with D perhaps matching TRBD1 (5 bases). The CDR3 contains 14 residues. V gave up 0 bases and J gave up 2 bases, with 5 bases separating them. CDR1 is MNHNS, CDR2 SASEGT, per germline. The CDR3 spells CASSEATGNQPQHF. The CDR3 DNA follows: TGTGCCAGCAGTGAAGCGACAGGCAATCAGCCCCAGCATTTT.

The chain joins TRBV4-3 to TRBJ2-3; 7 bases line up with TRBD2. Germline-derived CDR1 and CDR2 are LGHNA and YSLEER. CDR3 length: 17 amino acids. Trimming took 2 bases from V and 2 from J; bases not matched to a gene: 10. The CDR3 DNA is TGCGCCAGCAGCCAATGGGTAAGCGGGGCGGCCACAGATACGCAGTATTTT. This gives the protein CASSQWVSGAATDTQYF.

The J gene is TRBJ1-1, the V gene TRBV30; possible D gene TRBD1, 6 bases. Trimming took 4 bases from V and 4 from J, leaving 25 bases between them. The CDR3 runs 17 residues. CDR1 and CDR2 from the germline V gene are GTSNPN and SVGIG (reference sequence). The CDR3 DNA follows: TGTGCCTGGATTATAGGAGCGGGGGGCGTAGGTAGCACTGAAGCTTTCTTT. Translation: CAWIIGAGGVGSTEAFF.

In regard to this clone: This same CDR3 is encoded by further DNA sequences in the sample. The CDR3 spells CASSRSSSGGALDTQYF. In DNA form, the CDR3 reads TGCGCCAGCAGCCGATCCTCAAGCGGGGGGGCCCTTGATACGCAGTATTTT. The chain joins TRBV5-1 to TRBJ2-3; 10 nucleotides align to TRBD2. Trimming cost V 4 bases and J 6 bases; bases outside gene matches: 14. The germline gives CDR1 SGHRS, CDR2 YFSETQ. There are 17 residues in the CDR3.

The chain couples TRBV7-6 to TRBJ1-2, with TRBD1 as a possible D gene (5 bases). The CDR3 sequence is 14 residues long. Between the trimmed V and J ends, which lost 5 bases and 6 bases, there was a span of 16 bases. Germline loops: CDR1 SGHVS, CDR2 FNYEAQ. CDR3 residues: CASSPGGGSDGYTF. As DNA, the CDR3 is TGTGCCAGCAGCCCAGGTGGGGGGTCCGATGGCTACACCTTC. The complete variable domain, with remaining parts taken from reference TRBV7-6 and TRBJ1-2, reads GAGVSQSPRYKVTKRGQDVALRCDPISGHVSLYWYRQALGQGPEFLTYFNYEAQQDKSGLPNDRFSAERPEGSISTLTIQRTEQRDSAMYRCASSPGGGSDGYTFGSGTRLTVV.

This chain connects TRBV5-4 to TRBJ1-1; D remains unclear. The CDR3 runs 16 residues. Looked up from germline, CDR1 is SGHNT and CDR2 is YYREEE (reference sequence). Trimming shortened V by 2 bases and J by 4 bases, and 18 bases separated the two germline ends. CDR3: CASSLEASRRGTEAFF. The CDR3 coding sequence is TGTGCCAGCAGCTTAGAGGCCTCACGACGGGGCACTGAAGCTTTCTTT. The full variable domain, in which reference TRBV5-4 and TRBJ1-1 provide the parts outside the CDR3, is ETGVTQSPTHLIKTRGQQVTLRCSSQSGHNTVSWYQQALGQGPQFIFQYYREEENGRGNFPPRFSGLQFPNYSSELNVNALELDDSALYLCASSLEASRRGTEAFFGQGTRLTVV.

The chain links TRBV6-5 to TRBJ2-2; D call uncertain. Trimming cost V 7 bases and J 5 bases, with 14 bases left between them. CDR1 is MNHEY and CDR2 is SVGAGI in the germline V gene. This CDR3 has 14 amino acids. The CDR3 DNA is TGTGCCAGCAACAAGGTTTCGCGGACCGGGGAGCTGTTTTTT. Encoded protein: CASNKVSRTGELFF.

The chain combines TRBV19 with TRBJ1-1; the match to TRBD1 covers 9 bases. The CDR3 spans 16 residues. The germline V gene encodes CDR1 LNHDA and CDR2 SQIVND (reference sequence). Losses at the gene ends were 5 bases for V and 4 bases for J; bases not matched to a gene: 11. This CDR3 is CASSPGTGYTGTEAFF. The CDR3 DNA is TGTGCCAGTAGTCCGGGGACAGGGTATACGGGCACTGAAGCTTTCTTT.

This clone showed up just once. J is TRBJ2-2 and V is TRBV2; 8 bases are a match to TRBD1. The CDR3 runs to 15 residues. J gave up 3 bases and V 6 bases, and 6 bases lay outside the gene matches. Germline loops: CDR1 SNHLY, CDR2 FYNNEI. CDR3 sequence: CASSHKTGDTGELFF. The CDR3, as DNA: TGTGCCAGCAGCCACAAGACAGGGGACACCGGGGAGCTGTTTTTT. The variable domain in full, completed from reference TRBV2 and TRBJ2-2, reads EPEVTQTPSHQVTQMGQEVILRCVPISNHLYFYWYRQILGQKVEFLVSFYNNEISEKSEIFDDQFSVERPDGSNFTLKIRSTKLEDSAMYFCASSHKTGDTGELFFGEGSRLTVL.

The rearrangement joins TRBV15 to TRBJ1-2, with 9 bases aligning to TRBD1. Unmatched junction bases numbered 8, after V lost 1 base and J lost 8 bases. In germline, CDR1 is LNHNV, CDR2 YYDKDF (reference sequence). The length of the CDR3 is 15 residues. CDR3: CATSRGITGGQGYTF. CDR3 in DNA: TGTGCCACCAGCAGAGGGATTACAGGGGGCCAAGGCTACACCTTC.

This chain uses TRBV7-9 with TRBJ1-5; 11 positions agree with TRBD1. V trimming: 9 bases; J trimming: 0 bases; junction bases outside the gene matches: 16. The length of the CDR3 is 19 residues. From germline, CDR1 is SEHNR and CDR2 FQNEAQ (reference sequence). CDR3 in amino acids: CARNVAGTGGYDSNQPQHF. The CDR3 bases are TGTGCCAGAAACGTAGCCGGGACAGGGGGATACGATAGCAATCAGCCCCAGCATTTT.

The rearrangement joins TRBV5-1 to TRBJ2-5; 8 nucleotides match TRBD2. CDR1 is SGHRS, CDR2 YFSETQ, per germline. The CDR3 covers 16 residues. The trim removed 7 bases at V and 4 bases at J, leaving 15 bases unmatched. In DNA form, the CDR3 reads TGCGCCAGCGGCGACGGGAGGGCGATCCATGTAGAGACCCAGTACTTC. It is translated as CASGDGRAIHVETQYF.

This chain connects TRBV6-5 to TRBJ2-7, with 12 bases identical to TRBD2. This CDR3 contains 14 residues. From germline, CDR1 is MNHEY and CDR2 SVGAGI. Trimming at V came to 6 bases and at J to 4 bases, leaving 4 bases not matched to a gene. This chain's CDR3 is CASRVLAGGYEQYF. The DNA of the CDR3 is TGTGCCAGCAGAGTACTAGCGGGGGGTTACGAGCAGTACTTC.

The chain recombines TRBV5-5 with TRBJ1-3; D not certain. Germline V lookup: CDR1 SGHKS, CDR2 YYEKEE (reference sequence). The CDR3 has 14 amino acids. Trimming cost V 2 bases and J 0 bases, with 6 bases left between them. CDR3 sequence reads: CASSLWSSGNTIYF. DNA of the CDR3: TGTGCCAGCAGCTTATGGAGCTCTGGAAACACCATATATTTT.

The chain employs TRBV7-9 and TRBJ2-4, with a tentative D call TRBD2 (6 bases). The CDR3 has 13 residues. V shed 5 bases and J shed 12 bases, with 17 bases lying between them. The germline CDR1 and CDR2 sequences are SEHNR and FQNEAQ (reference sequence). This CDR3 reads CASSKAGTLDQYF. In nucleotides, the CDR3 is TGTGCCAGCAGCAAAGCCGGGACTCTGGATCAGTACTTC.